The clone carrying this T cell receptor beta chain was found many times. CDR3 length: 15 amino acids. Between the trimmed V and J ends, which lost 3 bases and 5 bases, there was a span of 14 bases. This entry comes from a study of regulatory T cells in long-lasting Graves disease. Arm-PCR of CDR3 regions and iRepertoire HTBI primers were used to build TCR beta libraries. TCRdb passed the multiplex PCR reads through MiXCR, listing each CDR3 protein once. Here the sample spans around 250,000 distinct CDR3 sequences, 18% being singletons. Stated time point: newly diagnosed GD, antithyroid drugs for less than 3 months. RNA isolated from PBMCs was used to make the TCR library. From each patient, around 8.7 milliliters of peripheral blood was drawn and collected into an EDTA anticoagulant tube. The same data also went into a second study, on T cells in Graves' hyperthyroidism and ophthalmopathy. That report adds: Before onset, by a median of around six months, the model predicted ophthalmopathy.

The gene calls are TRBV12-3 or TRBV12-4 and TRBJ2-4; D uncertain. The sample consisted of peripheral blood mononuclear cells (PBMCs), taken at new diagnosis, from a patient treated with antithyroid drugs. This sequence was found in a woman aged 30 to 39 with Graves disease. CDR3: CASSLTSGFQNIQYF. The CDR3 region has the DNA TGTGCCAGCAGTTTGACCAGTGGTTTCCAAAACATTCAGTACTTC.